This T cell receptor beta chain was profiled in a study of T cells after yellow fever vaccination. CDR3 length equals 15 residues. The V end lost 7 bases, the J end lost 10 bases, and 25 bases lay between the germline ends. This clonotype was seen only a few times. Its target is unknown. TCRdb re-called the 5' RACE reads through MiXCR, storing one row per CDR3 protein. The sample consists of about 160,000 distinct CDR3 sequences, almost 7% of them appearing once. Study-wide points: Most clones from primary vaccination resurfaced after the booster (nearly 97% CD4, around 91% CD8).

This clonotype was sampled from a man younger than 35 who received the YFV17D yellow fever vaccine. This rearrangement joins TRBV12-3 or TRBV12-4 to TRBJ1-2; possibly TRBD1 for D (5 bases). This material consisted of CD4+ T cells sorted from PBMCs, taken 5 days after the first yellow fever vaccination. CDR3 residues: CASTSGGIGDRAYTF. CDR3 DNA: TGTGCCAGCACTTCGGGGGGGATAGGGGACCGAGCCTACACCTTC.